This T cell receptor beta chain stems from a study of beta chain features in type 1 diabetes. Overall study results and limits: Researchers report that Type 1 diabetes patients had moderately but significantly shorter TCRB CDR3s across all four CD4+ subsets.

Of the isolated RNA, all was reverse transcribed, and so the sequenced material was expressed TCRB transcripts. The method was immunoSEQ multiplex PCR; TCRdb's version includes in-frame clones alone and lacks a portion of them. The sample records more than 100,000 clones, around 15% being singletons. The CDR3 length is 14 residues. V was pared by 0 bases and J by 3 bases, with 10 bases between. Germline V gene sequence: CDR1 SGHNT, CDR2 YYREEE (reference sequence). For this clone: Its cognate antigen is unknown.

The sequenced sample consisted of central memory CD4+ T cells from blood. The V and J genes are TRBV5-4 and TRBJ2-7; D gene unclear. The TCR comes from a man under 40 with type 1 diabetes. CDR3 loop: CASSLGKAIYEQYF. In nucleotides, the CDR3 is TGTGCCAGCAGCTTGGGTAAGGCCATCTACGAGCAGTACTTC.